This TCR beta chain originates from a study of CXCR4 blockade with PD-1 therapy in pancreatic cancer. Findings of the study overall: Convergent selection by common tumor antigens was suggested by nucleotide rearrangement counts. Intratumoral clonality (mean roughly 0.14) exceeded healthy blood (about 0.045) but did not track survival.

The J segment lost 1 base and the V segment lost 7 bases, leaving 7 bases of the junction unmatched. The CDR3 length is 14 residues. Notes on this clone: Its cognate antigen is unknown.

No neoadjuvant therapy was given before resection to the patients supplying these archived tumor blocks. Sequencing used immunoSEQ multiplex PCR; TCRdb keeps in-frame clones, though not all of them. The sample has about 5,200 clones, 45% to 60% seen once; the top ten hold about 6.6%. The chain is built from TRBV6-7 and TRBJ2-7, with TRBD1 matching over 7 bases. TRBV6-7 is placed among ORFs of uncertain function. The sequence was collected from a human donor with pancreatic ductal adenocarcinoma. Sequenced material: tumor tissue. This chain's CDR3 is CASTHRGPSYEQYF. The CDR3, as DNA: TGTGCCAGCACACACAGGGGCCCGTCCTACGAGCAGTACTTC.